A single T cell receptor (beta chain) is shown here with its context. Its antigen remains unidentified. The table came from immunoSEQ multiplex PCR; TCRdb's copy has only in-frame clones and leaves some out. The sample lists roughly 62,000 clones, about 91% occurring once. The data were obtained in a study of PD-1 blockade in classical Hodgkin lymphoma. All trial patients relapsed after autologous stem cell transplantation. Under best response, outcomes were complete response, partial response or progressive disease. Study results and limitations: It was CD4+ TCR diversity, not CD8+, that rose significantly by C4D1. Partial responders and progressors had significantly lower baseline TCR diversity. Newly diagnosed patients were reported to exhibit reduced baseline TCR diversity relative to healthy donors.

Looked up from germline, CDR1 is LGHNA and CDR2 is YNFKEQ. With V trimmed by 1 base and J by 4 bases, 7 bases remained unmatched. The CDR3 covers 16 residues. The starting material was peripheral blood mononuclear cells (PBMCs), obtained at baseline. This chain uses TRBV4-2 with TRBJ2-5, with 9 bases aligning to TRBD2. This TCR was sampled from a human donor with classical Hodgkin lymphoma. CDR3 sequence reads: CASSQAGIAGAETQYF. For the CDR3, the DNA is TGTGCCAGCAGCCAAGCAGGAATAGCGGGGGCAGAGACCCAGTACTTC.